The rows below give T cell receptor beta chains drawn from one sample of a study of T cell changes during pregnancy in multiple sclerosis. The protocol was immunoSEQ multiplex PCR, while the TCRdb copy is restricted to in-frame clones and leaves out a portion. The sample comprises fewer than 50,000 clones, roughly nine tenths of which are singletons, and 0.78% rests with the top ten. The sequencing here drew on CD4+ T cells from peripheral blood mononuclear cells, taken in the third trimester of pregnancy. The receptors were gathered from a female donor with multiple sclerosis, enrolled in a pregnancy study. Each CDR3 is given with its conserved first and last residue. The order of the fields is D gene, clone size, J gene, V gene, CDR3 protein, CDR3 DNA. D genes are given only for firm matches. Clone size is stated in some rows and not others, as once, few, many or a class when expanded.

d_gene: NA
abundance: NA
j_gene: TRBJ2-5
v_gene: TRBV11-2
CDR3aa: CASSLDPEETQYF
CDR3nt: TGTGCCAGCAGCTTAGATCCGGAGGAGACCCAGTACTTC

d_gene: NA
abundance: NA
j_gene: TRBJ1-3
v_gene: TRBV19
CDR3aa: CASSIGGRNTIYF
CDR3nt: TGTGCCAGTAGTATCGGCGGGAGAAACACCATATATTTT

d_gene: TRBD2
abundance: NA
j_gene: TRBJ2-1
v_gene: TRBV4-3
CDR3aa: CASSQVLAGYADEQFF
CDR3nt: TGCGCCAGCAGCCAAGTACTAGCGGGATATGCCGATGAGCAGTTCTTC

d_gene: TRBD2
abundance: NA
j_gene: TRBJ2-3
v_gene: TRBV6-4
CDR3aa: CASSDAGVADTQYF
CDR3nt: TGTGCCAGCAGTGACGCGGGGGTCGCAGATACGCAGTATTTT

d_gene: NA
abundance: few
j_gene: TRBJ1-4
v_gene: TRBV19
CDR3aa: CASSIGQVDKKLFF
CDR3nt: TGTGCCAGTAGTATTGGCCAGGTCGATAAAAAACTGTTTTTT

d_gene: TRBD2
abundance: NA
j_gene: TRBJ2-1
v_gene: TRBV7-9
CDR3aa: CASSPGLGGDNEQFF
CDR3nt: TGTGCCAGCAGCCCAGGACTAGGAGGGGACAATGAGCAGTTCTTC

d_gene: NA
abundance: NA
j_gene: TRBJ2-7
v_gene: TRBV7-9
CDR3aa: CASSRWDFRSYEQYF
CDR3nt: TGTGCCAGCAGCCGATGGGACTTTCGCTCCTACGAGCAGTACTTC

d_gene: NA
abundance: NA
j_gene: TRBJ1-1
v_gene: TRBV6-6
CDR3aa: CASTPELNTEAFF
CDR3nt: TGTGCCAGCACGCCCGAGTTGAACACTGAAGCTTTCTTT

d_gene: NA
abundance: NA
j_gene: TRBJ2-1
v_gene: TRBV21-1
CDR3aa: CASAGYQDMASYNEQFF
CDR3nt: TGTGCCAGCGCGGGCTATCAAGACATGGCGTCCTACAATGAGCAGTTCTTC

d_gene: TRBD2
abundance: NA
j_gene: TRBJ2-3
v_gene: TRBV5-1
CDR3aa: CASSGPRGEVDTQYF
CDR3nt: TGCGCCAGCAGCGGACCTCGGGGGGAGGTTGATACGCAGTATTTT

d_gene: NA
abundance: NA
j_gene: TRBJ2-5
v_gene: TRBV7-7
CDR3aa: CASSLFSNHFHETQYF
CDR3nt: TGTGCCAGCAGCTTATTCTCCAACCACTTCCATGAGACCCAGTACTTC

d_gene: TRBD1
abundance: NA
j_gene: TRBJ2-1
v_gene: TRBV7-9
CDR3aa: CASSLVEGGGYNEQFF
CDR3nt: TGTGCCAGCAGCTTAGTCGAAGGGGGCGGCTACAATGAGCAGTTCTTC

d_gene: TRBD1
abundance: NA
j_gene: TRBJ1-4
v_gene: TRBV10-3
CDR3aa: CAISPSGQLNEKLFF
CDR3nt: TGTGCCATCAGTCCGTCGGGACAGCTTAATGAAAAACTGTTTTTT

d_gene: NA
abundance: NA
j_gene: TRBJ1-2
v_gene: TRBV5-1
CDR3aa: CASSLTDGYTF
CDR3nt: TGCGCCAGCAGCTTGACAGATGGCTACACCTTC

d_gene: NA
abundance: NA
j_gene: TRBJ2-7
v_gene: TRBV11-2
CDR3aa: CASSSSLDSGEQYF
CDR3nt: TGTGCCAGCAGCTCCTCGCTGGATAGCGGCGAGCAGTACTTC

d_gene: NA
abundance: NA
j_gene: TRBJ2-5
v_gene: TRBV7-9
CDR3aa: CASSPWTDQETQYF
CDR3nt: TGTGCCAGCAGCCCGTGGACAGACCAAGAGACCCAGTACTTC

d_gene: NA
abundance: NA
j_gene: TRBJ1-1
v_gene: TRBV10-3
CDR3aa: CAISLTENTEAFF
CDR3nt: TGTGCCATCAGCTTGACAGAGAACACTGAAGCTTTCTTT

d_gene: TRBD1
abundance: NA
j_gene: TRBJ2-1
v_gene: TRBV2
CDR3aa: CASSYPGQARLGEKQFF
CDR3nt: TGTGCCAGCAGCTACCCCGGACAGGCTAGGCTAGGAGAAAAGCAGTTCTTC

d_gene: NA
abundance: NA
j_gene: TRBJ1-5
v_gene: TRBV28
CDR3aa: CASSPVETQPQHF
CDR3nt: TGTGCCAGCAGCCCTGTGGAGACTCAGCCCCAGCATTTT

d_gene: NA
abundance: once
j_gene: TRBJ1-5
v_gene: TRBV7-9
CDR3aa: CASSLKAGGDQPQHF
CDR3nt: TGTGCCAGCAGCTTGAAGGCCGGGGGGGATCAGCCCCAGCATTTT

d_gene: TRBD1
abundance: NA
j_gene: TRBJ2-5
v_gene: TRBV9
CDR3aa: CASSVGGTGVGETQYF
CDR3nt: TGTGCCAGCAGCGTAGGGGGGACAGGGGTTGGAGAGACCCAGTACTTC

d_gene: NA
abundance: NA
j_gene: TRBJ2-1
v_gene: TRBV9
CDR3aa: CASSVLGDSYNEQFF
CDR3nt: TGTGCCAGCAGCGTTTTGGGAGATTCCTACAATGAGCAGTTCTTC